This T cell receptor (beta chain) derives from a study of shared clonotypes between healthy human individuals (dated by TCRdb to 2018 to 2021). With regard to the full study: A couple of women and a few men aged 18 to 49 years were included in the cohort. Per donor, three plates each were used for CD4 naive and CD4 memory, two for CD8 naive, and one for CD8 memory. To estimate repertoire size and how much clonotypes are shared between individuals, the study performed deep sequencing of blood TCR repertoires from five healthy adults. To increase sequencing depth and limit assay-specific biases, different laboratories used diverse techniques to prepare libraries and sequence TCR repertoires. Between about 0.85 and 9.5 billion PBMCs per donor were obtained by leukapheresis.

Comments on this clone: Its antigen specificity is not known. Base qualities are not recorded, but no much larger clone differs from it by a single base.

Using the deep immunoSEQ assay, multiplex PCR amplified TCR CDR3 regions from genomic DNA. For each cell subset, the extracted genomic DNA was distributed evenly across all wells of several immunoSEQ 96-well plates, and each plate served as one replicate. For sorted subsets, approximately 190 ng genomic DNA, equal to approximately 30,000 T cell genomes, was loaded into each replicate PCR. Purified libraries were measured with a Qubit 3.0 fluorometer, size-checked on a Bioanalyzer 2100, and measured again with the KAPA Library Quantification kit. Every immunoSEQ 96-well plate was sequenced on a separate single-read 150-cycle Illumina NextSeq 550 flow cell. The authors processed their data as follows. The immunoSEQ output contained only junctional sequences without quality scores, so filtering could not match that applied to full-length reads. Sequences were annotated with PyIR, a Python wrapper for IgBLAST v1.9, using IMGT germline references to assign V/J genes and CDR3. Reads were filtered out if the reads had weak V/J assignments (E-value above 1e-6), no CDR3, stop codons, out-of-frame junctions, or ambiguous translated residues. A V3J clonotype was defined by an identical inferred V gene, J gene, and CDR3 amino acid sequence. Percentage overlap between repertoires was calculated by dividing the number of shared unique clonotypes by the size of the smaller repertoire. Three approaches were used to assess repertoire richness: RTK rarefaction, the Chao1 estimator, and Recon v2.1 estimates of unobserved clonotypes. Generation probabilities for all TCRbeta clonotypes obtained by the gDNA method from several donors were computed using OLGA. TCRdb took this table from immuneACCESS and kept in-frame rearrangements with V and J called. Such tables lack part of the clones; where checked against another copy, unresolved V genes explain under half of the gap, and the rest is unexplained. V and J calls plus clone size are reproduced from that table; the DNA served to infer D and trimming. Counted in this sample were about 1.5 million clones; approximately 98% of them appeared once. The ten largest clonotypes hold approximately 0.44% of the sample.

Healthy HIV-negative adults with no recently reported acute infections or vaccinations were included as donors. Every donor was a Caucasian adult residing in Nashville, Tennessee, USA. CD4+ T cells were enriched by magnetic negative selection; naive cells were then positively selected on CD45RA, and the negative fraction formed the memory subset. After blood collection by leukapheresis, PBMCs were isolated using Ficoll-Histopaque density gradient centrifugation and then cryopreserved in the vapor phase of liquid nitrogen. Analytical flow cytometry was used to check the purity and quantity of every magnetically sorted T cell population. Genomic DNA was isolated from each sorted fraction and quantified by UV absorbance on a Nanodrop 2000c. Results the study describes overall, beyond this receptor: Pairwise subsampling led to the expectation that sequencing depth would affect the degree of clonotype sharing among donors. Even with the large sequencing depth, rarefaction of the sorted-subset datasets indicated that sequencing was incomplete. Estimated clonotype richness was generally larger for naive than for memory subsets. Roughly 5.2% of naive CD4, 3.5% of naive CD8, 2.3% of memory CD4, and 0.4% of memory CD8 clonotypes were shared across a few donors. The small number of donors limited the genetic and exposure-history diversity represented. Sampling was limited to blood, and TCR repertoires in tissue likely differ from TCR repertoires in blood. Clonotypes shared by all four sorted-subset donors showed higher generation probabilities than non-shared clonotypes.

V gives up 0 bases and J gives up 5 bases, and the segment between their germline ends measures 2 bases. The CDR3, cysteine through phenylalanine, is 12 amino acids long. Only the CDR3 part of the read is kept: 36 bases, read in frame from the first base. Based on the germline V gene (reference sequence), the CDR1 and CDR2 sequences are MNHNY and SVGAGI. The TCR originated in a man aged 25-40 years in good health. The sequence links TRBV6-6 to TRBJ2-1; no D gene is confidently identified. Sequencing used naive CD4+ T cells sorted from blood. Explained via the paper, the cell subset or site label denotes: CD45RA+ positively selected. The CDR3 reads CASSYSNNEQFF. The nucleotide sequence is TGTGCCAGCAGTTACTCTAACAATGAGCAGTTCTTC.